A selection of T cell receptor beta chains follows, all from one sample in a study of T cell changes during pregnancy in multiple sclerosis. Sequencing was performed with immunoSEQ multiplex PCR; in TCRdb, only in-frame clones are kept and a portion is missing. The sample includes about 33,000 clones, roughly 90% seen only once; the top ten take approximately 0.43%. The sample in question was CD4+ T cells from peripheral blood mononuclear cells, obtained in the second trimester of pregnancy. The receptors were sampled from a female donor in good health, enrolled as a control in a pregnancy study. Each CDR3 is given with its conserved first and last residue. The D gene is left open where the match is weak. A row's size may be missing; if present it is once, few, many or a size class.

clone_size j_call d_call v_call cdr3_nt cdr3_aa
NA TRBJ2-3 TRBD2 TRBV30 TGTGCCTGGAGTGGACCCAGACTAGCGGGAGGCCGAAAGAGCACAGATACGCAGTATTTT CAWSGPRLAGGRKSTDTQYF
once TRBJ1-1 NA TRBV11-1 TGTGCCAGTACGACTTTGGGAGGATCGAACACTGAAGCTTTCTTT CASTTLGGSNTEAFF
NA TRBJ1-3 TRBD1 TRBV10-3 TGTGCCATCAGTGAGCCCAGAGGGGGCCCCGGAAACACCATATATTTT CAISEPRGGPGNTIYF
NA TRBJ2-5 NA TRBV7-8 TGTGCCAGCAGCAGAGACAGACAAGAGACCCAGTACTTC CASSRDRQETQYF
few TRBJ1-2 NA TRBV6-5 TGTGCCAGCAGTTACTCAACAGGTCTTGGCTACACCTTC CASSYSTGLGYTF
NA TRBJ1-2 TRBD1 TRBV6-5 TGTGCCGTGGGGGGGACAGGGGCGACCTATGGCTACACCTTC CAVGGTGATYGYTF
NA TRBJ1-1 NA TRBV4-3 TGCGCCAGCAGCCCGATGGTCGGCACTGAAGCTTTCTTT CASSPMVGTEAFF
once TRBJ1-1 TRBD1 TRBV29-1 TGCAGCGGCCTTGTCGGGACAGGGGGCACTGAAGCTTTCTTT CSGLVGTGGTEAFF
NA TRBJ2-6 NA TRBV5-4 TGTGCCAGCAGCTACGACGGAGTATTCGCTGGGGCCAACGTCCTGACTTTC CASSYDGVFAGANVLTF
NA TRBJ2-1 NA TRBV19 TGTGCCAGTACCATAGGGGGGGTTAGGGAGCAGTTCTTC CASTIGGVREQFF
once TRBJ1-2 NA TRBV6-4 TGTGCCAGCACCGAACAATGGGGAGTGGGCTATGGCTACACCTTC CASTEQWGVGYGYTF
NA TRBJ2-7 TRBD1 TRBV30 TGTGCCTGGTCCCGGGACAGCTCCTACGAGCAGTACTTC CAWSRDSSYEQYF
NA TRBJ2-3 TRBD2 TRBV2 TGTGCCAGCAGTGTCCAAGGACTAGCGGGAGATACGCAGTATTTT CASSVQGLAGDTQYF
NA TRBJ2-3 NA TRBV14 TGTGCCAGCAGCCAAGAGAGGGGGATACAGTGGGATACGCAGTATTTT CASSQERGIQWDTQYF
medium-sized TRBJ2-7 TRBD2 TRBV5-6 TGTGCCAGCAGCTTGACTAGCGGAGGGGGGGAGAACTTC CASSLTSGGGENF
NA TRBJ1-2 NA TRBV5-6 TGTGCCAGCAGCCCCTACAGGGAGTATGGCTACACCTTC CASSPYREYGYTF
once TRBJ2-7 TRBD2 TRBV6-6 TGTGCCAGCAGCCGCTCGCTTAGCGGGAGACCGCTTGAGCAGTACTTC CASSRSLSGRPLEQYF
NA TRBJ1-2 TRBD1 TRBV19 TGTGCCAGTAGCCCAATCGAGACGGGACAGGGGATCTATGGCTACACCTTC CASSPIETGQGIYGYTF
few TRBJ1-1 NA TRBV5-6 TGTGCCAGCAGCCAACGCGGGGGTTTTAACGGTCACACTGAAGCTTTCTTT CASSQRGGFNGHTEAFF
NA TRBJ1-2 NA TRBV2 TGTGCCAGCAGCCTGACAGGTCGAGGCTACACCTTC CASSLTGRGYTF
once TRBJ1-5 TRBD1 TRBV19 TGTGCCAGTAGCCCCGGGACAGGGAGATATCAGCCCCAGCATTTT CASSPGTGRYQPQHF
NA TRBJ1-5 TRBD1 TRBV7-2 TGTGCCAGCAGCTTAGAACAGGGGGACCGAGGCAATCAGCCCCAGCATTTT CASSLEQGDRGNQPQHF
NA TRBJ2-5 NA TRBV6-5 TGTGCCAGCAGTTACTTTGGAGGGGGCCGGGAGACCCAGTACTTC CASSYFGGGRETQYF
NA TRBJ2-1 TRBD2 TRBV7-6 TGTGCCAGCAGCGCTCGACTACTAGCGGGGGGGCCCGATGAGCAGTTCTTC CASSARLLAGGPDEQFF
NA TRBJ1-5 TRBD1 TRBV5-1 TGCGCCAGCAGCCCTGGACAGGAAAATCAGCCCCAGCATTTT CASSPGQENQPQHF
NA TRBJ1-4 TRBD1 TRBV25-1 TGTGCCAGCAGTCCGTCGAGGGGGCGAGAAAAACTGTTTTTT CASSPSRGREKLFF
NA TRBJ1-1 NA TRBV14 TGTGCCAGCAGCCGCCTACAGGTAAACACTGAAGCTTTCTTT CASSRLQVNTEAFF
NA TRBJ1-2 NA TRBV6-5 TGTGCCAGCTACCCATTGGCCAACTATGGCTACACCTTC CASYPLANYGYTF
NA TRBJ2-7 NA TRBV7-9 TGTGCCAGCAGCTCCCGGGTAGGGGCCTACGAGCAGTACTTC CASSSRVGAYEQYF
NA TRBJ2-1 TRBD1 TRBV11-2 TGTGCCAGCAGCTTAAACGGACAGGGGCCCGAGCAGTTCTTC CASSLNGQGPEQFF
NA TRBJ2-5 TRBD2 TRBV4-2 TGTGCCAGCAGCCACCCAAAAAGTGGGGCGGGAGTTCAAGAGACCCAGTACTTC CASSHPKSGAGVQETQYF
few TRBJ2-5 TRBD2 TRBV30 TGTGCCTGGAGAGGACTAGCGGGAGGTGGGTCGGTGACCCAGTACTTC CAWRGLAGGGSVTQYF
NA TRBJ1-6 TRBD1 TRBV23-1 TGCGCCAGCAGTCACCTGGACAGGGTGGGTTCACCCCTCCACTTT CASSHLDRVGSPLHF
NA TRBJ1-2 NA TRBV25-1 TGTGCCAGCAGTGACCCGGGGAACTATGGCTACACCTTC CASSDPGNYGYTF
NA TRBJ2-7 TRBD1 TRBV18 TGTGCCAGCTCCCGTACAGGGGTCTTCGCCTACGAGCAGTACTTC CASSRTGVFAYEQYF
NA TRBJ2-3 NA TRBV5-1 TGCGCCAGCAGCTTGGCGCTAGCGTCCAGCACAGATACGCAGTATTTT CASSLALASSTDTQYF